This entry describes one T cell receptor (beta chain). The antigen remains unidentified. The method was immunoSEQ multiplex PCR; TCRdb's version includes in-frame clones alone and lacks a portion of them. The sample lists about 100,000 clones, 90% occurring once. This sample was taken from a study of graft-versus-host responses after intestinal transplantation. Broader study findings: Recipient-marrow GvH clones were detected, some having first appeared in ileum or blood.

Germline V gene data show CDR1 as MNHEY and CDR2 as SMNVEV (reference sequence). V lost 3 bases, J lost 4 bases, and 12 bases lay in between. This CDR3 is built from 14 residues. The source material was PBMCs, sampled about 460 days after intestinal transplant. V and J are TRBV27 and TRBJ1-1; maybe TRBD1 (5 bases). The clonotype originates from a human patient who received an intestinal transplant, so some T cells may come from the graft donor. The CDR3 protein is CASSLAGQGTEAFF. CDR3 nucleotides: TGTGCCAGCAGTTTGGCAGGGCAGGGCACTGAAGCTTTCTTT.